This T cell receptor beta chain was found in a study of patients and donors after allogeneic stem cell transplantation. TCRdb re-called the RT-PCR reads with MiXCR, one entry per CDR3 protein. Here the sample spans roughly 40,000 distinct CDR3 sequences, roughly 30% being singletons. The CDR3 consists of 13 residues. CDR1 is SGHAT, CDR2 FQDESV, per germline (reference sequence). Trimming pared 5 bases from V and 4 bases from J, leaving 12 bases between. This clonotype was seen a few times. This chain links TRBV11-1 with TRBJ2-7; no clear D. The receptor was derived from a human donor who was either an allogeneic HSCT recipient or a stem cell or donor lymphocyte infusion donor (not recorded which). It is not recorded whose cells these are; they may come from a transplant donor. The sample taken for sequencing was blood, either unsorted or a sorted T cell fraction (not recorded which). The CDR3: CASSTNYNYEQYF. CDR3 DNA: TGTGCCAGCAGCACGAATTACAATTACGAGCAGTACTTC. The entire variable domain, with the rest obtained from reference TRBV11-1 and TRBJ2-7, is as follows: EAEVAQSPRYKITEKSQAVAFWCDPISGHATLYWYRQILGQGPELLVQFQDESVVDDSQLPKDRFSAERLKGVDSTLKIQPAELGDSAMYLCASSTNYNYEQYFGPGTRLTVT.